This TCR beta chain came from a study of blood T cell repertoires in COVID-19. Germline V CDR1 and CDR2: GTSNPN, SVGIG (reference sequence). This CDR3 region has 15 residues. The V and J ends lost 2 bases and 4 bases respectively, with 15 bases between them. Repertoires were generated with immunoSEQ multiplex PCR, while TCRdb's copy carries only in-frame clones and drops some. The repertoire includes 60,000 to 85,000 clones, roughly 89% of them detected once, and roughly 5% sits in the top ten. The receptor was isolated from a woman between 45 and 65 years old with active COVID-19. The chain couples TRBV30 to TRBJ1-3; D is perhaps TRBD1 (6 bases). The sample consisted of peripheral blood. Here the CDR3 reads CAWSPDSSQGNTIYF. The CDR3 bases are TGTGCCTGGAGTCCGGACAGTTCGCAAGGAAACACCATATATTTT.